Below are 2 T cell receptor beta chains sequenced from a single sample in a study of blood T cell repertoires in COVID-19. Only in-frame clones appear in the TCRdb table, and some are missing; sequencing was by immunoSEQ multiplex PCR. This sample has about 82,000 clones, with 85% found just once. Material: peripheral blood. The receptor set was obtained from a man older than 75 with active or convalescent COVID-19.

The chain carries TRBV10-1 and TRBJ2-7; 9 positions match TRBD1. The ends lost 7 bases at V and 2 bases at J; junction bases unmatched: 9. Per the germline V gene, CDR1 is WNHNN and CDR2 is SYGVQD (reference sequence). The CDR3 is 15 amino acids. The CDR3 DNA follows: TGCGCCAGCACATCGGACAGGGGCCATCCCTACGAGCAGTACGTC. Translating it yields CASTSDRGHPYEQYV.

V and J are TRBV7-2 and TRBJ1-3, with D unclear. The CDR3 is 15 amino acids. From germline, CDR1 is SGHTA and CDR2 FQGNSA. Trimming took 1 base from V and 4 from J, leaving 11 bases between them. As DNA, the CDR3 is TGTGCCAGCAGCTTAGTAGCGGGTGAGGGAAACACCATATATTTT. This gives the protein CASSLVAGEGNTIYF.